Presented here are 14 T cell receptor beta chains from one specimen sequenced in a study of control samples from healthy donors and cancer patients. Assay: immunoSEQ multiplex PCR; the TCRdb copy retains only in-frame clones and omits some. The sample shows tens of thousands of clones, approximately 91% of them seen only once. The sequenced material came from blood. These receptors were obtained from a woman aged 25 to 39 in good health.

The V and J genes are TRBV3-1 (or the pseudogene TRBV3-2) and TRBJ2-3; no definite D call. The CDR3 has 12 residues. Germline values: CDR1 LGHDT, CDR2 YNNKEL (reference sequence). The ends were cut back, 7 bases at V and 4 bases at J, with 9 bases in the middle. Here the CDR3 reads CASIDRADTQYF. In nucleotides, the CDR3 is TGTGCCAGCATCGACCGGGCAGATACGCAGTATTTT.

The rearrangement links TRBV5-6 to TRBJ1-2; TRBD1 aligns across 7 bases. V lost 4 bases, J lost 2 bases, and 5 bases stayed unmatched. This CDR3 region has 14 residues. Per germline, CDR1 SGHDT and CDR2 YYEEEE. The CDR3 here is CASSKQGLNYGYTF. The CDR3, as DNA: TGTGCCAGCAGCAAACAGGGGTTGAACTATGGCTACACCTTC.

This clone was seen just once. The chain couples TRBV11-1 to TRBJ2-5; D call uncertain. CDR1 is SGHAT, CDR2 FQDESV, per germline (reference sequence). CDR3 length: 14 amino acids. V was pared by 1 base and J by 4 bases, with 10 bases between. The CDR3 sequence is CASSLDEFRETQYF. The CDR3 DNA is TGTGCCAGCAGCTTAGATGAGTTTCGAGAGACCCAGTACTTC.

The chain couples TRBV19 to TRBJ2-5; 8 nucleotides align to TRBD1. Losses at the gene ends were 4 bases for V and 3 bases for J; bases not matched to a gene: 4. CDR1 is LNHDA and CDR2 is SQIVND in the germline V gene (reference sequence). This CDR3 region has 14 residues. The CDR3 DNA sequence: TGTGCCAGTAGTAACGGACAGGGAGAAGAGACCCAGTACTTC. This sequence encodes CASSNGQGEETQYF.

The chain employs TRBV5-1 and TRBJ1-1; TRBD1 matches 9 bases. Germline V gene lookup returns CDR1 SGHRS and CDR2 YFSETQ. With 4 bases clipped from V and 4 bases from J, the junction kept 8 bases outside the gene matches. This CDR3 contains 15 residues. The CDR3 sequence: CASSARTGERTEAFF. The CDR3 bases are TGCGCCAGCAGCGCCCGGACAGGGGAGCGCACTGAAGCTTTCTTT.

This chain links TRBV7-2 with TRBJ1-2, with 7 bases fitting TRBD1. V shed 0 bases and J 7 bases; nucleotides not matched to a gene: 8. The V gene's germline CDR1 is SGHTA and CDR2 FQGNSA. This CDR3 is 15 amino acids long. The CDR3 sequence is CASSLASDRNSGYTF. The CDR3 coding sequence is TGTGCCAGCAGCTTAGCTTCGGACAGGAATTCTGGCTACACCTTC. The full variable domain, rest sourced from reference TRBV7-2 and TRBJ1-2, is GAGVSQSPSNKVTEKGKDVELRCDPISGHTALYWYRQSLGQGLEFLIYFQGNSAPDKSGLPSDRFSAERTGGSVSTLTIQRTQQEDSAVYLCASSLASDRNSGYTFGSGTRLTVV.

This rearrangement joins TRBV28 to TRBJ1-2; D call uncertain. The CDR3 is 13 amino acids. V was pared by 3 bases and J by 8 bases, with 13 bases between. From germline, CDR1 is MDHEN and CDR2 SYDVKM. Written as DNA, the CDR3 is TGTGCCAGCAGTTTCGCCCCGAGATGGGGCTACACCTTC. It is translated as CASSFAPRWGYTF.

This clone has just one count. The V and J genes are TRBV5-1 and TRBJ1-4; tentative D call: TRBD1 (5 bases). The V end lost 2 bases, the J end lost 5 bases, and 13 bases lay between the germline ends. This CDR3 has 15 residues. Looked up from germline, CDR1 is SGHRS and CDR2 is YFSETQ. The CDR3 region is CASSLGTTTNEKLFF. In DNA form, the CDR3 reads TGCGCCAGCAGCTTAGGGACTACTACGAATGAAAAACTGTTTTTT.

The chain combines TRBV24-1 with TRBJ1-1; 7 nucleotides agree with TRBD1. V dropped 4 bases and J dropped 4; count of bases not matched to a gene: 8. Per germline, CDR1 KGHDR and CDR2 SFDVKD. CDR3 length: 15 amino acids. DNA for the CDR3: TGTGCCACCAGTGACACAACAGGGGCGGGCACTGAAGCTTTCTTT. Residues: CATSDTTGAGTEAFF.

This chain joins TRBV25-1 and TRBJ2-7; tentative D call: TRBD1 (6 bases). Looked up from germline, CDR1 is MGHDK and CDR2 is SYGVNS. The CDR3 extends over 13 amino acids. V shed 11 bases and J shed 2 bases, with 16 bases lying between them. CDR3 region: CASGVGGTYEQYF. The CDR3 coding sequence is TGTGCCTCTGGAGTTGGGGGCACCTACGAGCAGTACTTC.

The rearrangement uses TRBV7-2 and TRBJ2-1, with D maybe TRBD2 (6 bases). The CDR3 covers 15 residues. Germline lookup yields CDR1 SGHTA and CDR2 FQGNSA. V was trimmed by 3 bases and J by 1 base, leaving 10 bases between them. In DNA form, the CDR3 reads TGTGCCAGCAGCTTTTACGGGGGATCCTACAATGAGCAGTTCTTC. Its translation is CASSFYGGSYNEQFF.

Only one count was recorded for this clone. The chain joins TRBV9 to TRBJ2-2; D uncertain. Germline values: CDR1 SGDLS, CDR2 YYNGEE. The CDR3 spans 12 residues. Trimming stripped 7 bases from V and 6 bases from J, with 10 bases between. CDR3 bases: TGTGCCAGCTCACGGTCGGCCGGGGAGCTGTTTTTT. Its translation is CASSRSAGELFF.

On this clone: Other DNA sequences in this specimen translate into the identical CDR3. The rearrangement uses TRBV4-1 and TRBJ1-2; maybe TRBD1 (5 bases). Trimming took off 0 bases at V and 4 bases at J, with 12 bases between the two ends. The CDR3 loop spans 15 amino acids. Germline-derived CDR1 and CDR2 are MGHRA and YSYEKL. In DNA form, the CDR3 reads TGCGCCAGCAGCCAAGAGGGGCACCCGAGCTATGGCTACACCTTC. Protein sequence: CASSQEGHPSYGYTF.

The chain uses TRBV10-2 and TRBJ1-6; D is undetermined. V lost 0 bases to trimming and J lost 13 bases, with 10 bases between them. The germline gives CDR1 WSHSY, CDR2 SAAADI. The CDR3 runs 13 residues. This chain's CDR3 is CASSESKVSPLHF. The CDR3 region has the DNA TGCGCCAGCAGTGAGTCGAAGGTTTCCCCCCTCCACTTT.